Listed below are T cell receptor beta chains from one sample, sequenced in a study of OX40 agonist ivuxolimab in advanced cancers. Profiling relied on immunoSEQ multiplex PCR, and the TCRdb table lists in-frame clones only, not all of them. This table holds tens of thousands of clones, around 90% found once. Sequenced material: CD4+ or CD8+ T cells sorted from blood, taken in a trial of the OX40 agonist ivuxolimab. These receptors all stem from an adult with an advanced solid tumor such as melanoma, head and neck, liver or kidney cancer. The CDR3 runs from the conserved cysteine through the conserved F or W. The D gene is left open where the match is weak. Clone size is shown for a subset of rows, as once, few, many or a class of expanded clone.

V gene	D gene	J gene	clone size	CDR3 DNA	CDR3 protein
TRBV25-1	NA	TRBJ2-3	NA	TGTGCCAGCACCCCCACCAGCTCCCCCACTATAACAGATACGCAGTATTTT	CASTPTSSPTITDTQYF
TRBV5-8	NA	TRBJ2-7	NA	TGTGCCAGCAGCCCGGGTCCAGATACCTACGAGCAGTACTTC	CASSPGPDTYEQYF
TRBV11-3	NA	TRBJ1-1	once	TGTGCCAGCAGCTTAGGCGTCGGAACAGCATTTGAGGGGACTGAAGCTTTCTTT	CASSLGVGTAFEGTEAFF
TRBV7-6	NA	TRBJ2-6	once	TGTGCCAGCAGCCCCCGGGACGGCATCTCTGGGGCCAACGTCCTGACTTTC	CASSPRDGISGANVLTF
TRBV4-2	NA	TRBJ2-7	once	TGTGCCAGCAGCCACGTACCGACTGCGGCTAGCGACGAGCAGTACTTC	CASSHVPTAASDEQYF
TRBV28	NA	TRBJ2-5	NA	TGTGCCAGCAGTTATCAGACAGGGAGGTACCAAGAGACCCAGTACTTC	CASSYQTGRYQETQYF
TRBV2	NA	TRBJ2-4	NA	TGTGCCAGCAGTGAAATGGGGAGCTTAGCCAAAAACATTCAGTACTTC	CASSEMGSLAKNIQYF
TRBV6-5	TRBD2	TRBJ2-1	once	TGTGCCAGCACTATAGGGACTACAAATGAGCAGTTCTTC	CASTIGTTNEQFF
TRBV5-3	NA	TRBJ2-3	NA	TGTGCCAGAAGCTTGGAGCCCCCATCACCGGTAGATACGCAGTATTTT	CARSLEPPSPVDTQYF
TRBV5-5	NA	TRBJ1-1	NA	TGTGCCAGCAGCATAAACAGGGCCACTGAAGCTTTCTTT	CASSINRATEAFF
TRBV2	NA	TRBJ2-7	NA	TGTGCCAGCAGTGGGGGACTTCAAAACTCCTACGAGCAGTACTTC	CASSGGLQNSYEQYF
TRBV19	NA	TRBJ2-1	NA	TGTGCCAGTAGTTTTTGGGACGGTTACAATGAGCAGTTCTTC	CASSFWDGYNEQFF
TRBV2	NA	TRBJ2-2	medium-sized	TGTGCCAGCAGTGAATTTTGGGAGTCACATCCGAACACCGGGGAGCTGTTTTTT	CASSEFWESHPNTGELFF
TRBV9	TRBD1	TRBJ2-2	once	TGTGCCAGCAGCGGAGGGACAGGCCTAAACACCGGGGAGCTGTTTTTT	CASSGGTGLNTGELFF
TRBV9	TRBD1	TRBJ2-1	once	TGTGCCAGCAGCGAGTGGACAGGGGCAGGGAATGAGCAGTTCTTC	CASSEWTGAGNEQFF
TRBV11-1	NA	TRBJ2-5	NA	TGTGCCAGCAGCACCTGGGAGGATAAACAAGAGACCCAGTACTTC	CASSTWEDKQETQYF
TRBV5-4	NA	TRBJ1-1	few	TGTGCCAGCAGCTTGGTTCAGGGGACTGAAGCTTTCTTT	CASSLVQGTEAFF
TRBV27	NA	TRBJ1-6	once	TGTGCCAGCAGTTTATCACCCTGGGCGAATTCACCCCTCCACTTT	CASSLSPWANSPLHF
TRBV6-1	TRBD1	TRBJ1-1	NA	TGTGCCAGCAGTGAAGCCGGGACAGGAAACACTGAAGCTTTCTTT	CASSEAGTGNTEAFF
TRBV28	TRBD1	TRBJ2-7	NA	TGTGCCAGCAGTGAAACAGGGGACTACGAGCAGTACTTC	CASSETGDYEQYF
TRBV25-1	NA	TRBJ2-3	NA	TGTGCCAGCAGTGAGAAGCTGGCAGATACGCAGTATTTT	CASSEKLADTQYF
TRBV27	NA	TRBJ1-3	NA	TGTGCCAGCAGAAACACAGAGAGCTCTGGAAACACCATATATTTT	CASRNTESSGNTIYF
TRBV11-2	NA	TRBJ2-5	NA	TGTGCCAGCAGCTCTGGTAGTGGGCGGACCCAGTACTTC	CASSSGSGRTQYF
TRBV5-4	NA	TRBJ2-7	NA	TGTGCCAGCAGCCTAACGCGAGTCGGCGAGCAGTACTTC	CASSLTRVGEQYF
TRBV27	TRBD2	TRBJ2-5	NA	TGTGCCAGCAGTAAACTAGCGGGAGGAGAGTTGGGGGAGACCCAGTACTTC	CASSKLAGGELGETQYF
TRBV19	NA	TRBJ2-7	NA	TGTGCCAGTAGTATAGGATCGGGCTACGAGCAGTACTTC	CASSIGSGYEQYF
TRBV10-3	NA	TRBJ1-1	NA	TGTGCCATCAGTGAGTCTGTAGGATTGAACACTGAAGCTTTCTTT	CAISESVGLNTEAFF